Listed below are T cell receptor beta chains from one sample, sequenced in a study of shared clonotypes between healthy human individuals. TCRdb's copy holds only in-frame clones and misses some; the assay was immunoSEQ multiplex PCR. The top ten clones hold approximately 1.1% of a sample with about 1.5 million clones, roughly 97% of them seen once. The material sequenced was naive CD4+ T cells sorted from blood. The receptors were gathered from a man aged 30 to 45 in good health. Each CDR3 is given with its conserved first and last residue. Fields, in order: D gene, J gene, clone size, V gene, CDR3 DNA, CDR3 protein. A D gene is named only where the DNA matches it firmly. Rows give clone size only sometimes, using once, few, many, or a class for an expanded clone.

d_call: TRBD2; j_call: TRBJ2-2; clone_size: .; v_call: TRBV10-3; cdr3_nt: TGTGCCATCAGTGGCCAAGCGGGAGCCTACACCGGGGAGCTGTTTTTT; cdr3_aa: CAISGQAGAYTGELFF
d_call: .; j_call: TRBJ2-1; clone_size: .; v_call: TRBV9; cdr3_nt: TGTGCCAGCAGCGTATTTCCCAGTGAGGGTCCAAACAATGAGCAGTTCTTC; cdr3_aa: CASSVFPSEGPNNEQFF
d_call: TRBD1; j_call: TRBJ1-1; clone_size: once; v_call: TRBV7-9; cdr3_nt: TGTGCCAGCAGTTCAGACAGGGTGGACACTGAAGCTTTCTTT; cdr3_aa: CASSSDRVDTEAFF
d_call: TRBD1; j_call: TRBJ2-1; clone_size: once; v_call: TRBV5-6; cdr3_nt: TGTGCCAGCAGCCCCGGAATGACAGGGGCCAATGAGCAGTTCTTC; cdr3_aa: CASSPGMTGANEQFF
d_call: .; j_call: TRBJ1-2; clone_size: .; v_call: TRBV7-2; cdr3_nt: TGTGCCAGCAGCTTAGTTTTTGACGTTGGCTACACCTTC; cdr3_aa: CASSLVFDVGYTF
d_call: TRBD2; j_call: TRBJ2-1; clone_size: few; v_call: TRBV25-1; cdr3_nt: TGTGCCAGCAGCGCGCCGGGACTAGCGGGATTAGTCAATGAGCAGTTCTTC; cdr3_aa: CASSAPGLAGLVNEQFF
d_call: .; j_call: TRBJ1-2; clone_size: .; v_call: TRBV10-3; cdr3_nt: TGTGCCATAGGTTCCGGTGTAGGCTATGGCTACACCTTC; cdr3_aa: CAIGSGVGYGYTF
d_call: .; j_call: TRBJ2-6; clone_size: .; v_call: TRBV2; cdr3_nt: TGTGCCAGCAGTCTACAGGGTGCTGGGGCCAACGTCCTGACTTTC; cdr3_aa: CASSLQGAGANVLTF
d_call: TRBD1; j_call: TRBJ2-3; clone_size: .; v_call: TRBV5-4; cdr3_nt: TGTGCCAGCAGCTCAGGGCGAGAGGGGGCTGTGGATACGCAGTATTTT; cdr3_aa: CASSSGREGAVDTQYF
d_call: .; j_call: TRBJ2-7; clone_size: .; v_call: TRBV28; cdr3_nt: TGTGCCAGCAGTTTGCGGGGCATCTCCTACGAGCAGTACTTC; cdr3_aa: CASSLRGISYEQYF
d_call: TRBD2; j_call: TRBJ2-1; clone_size: .; v_call: TRBV7-8; cdr3_nt: TGTGCCAGCAGCTTAGGTTCTAGCGGCTCCTACAATGAGCAGTTCTTC; cdr3_aa: CASSLGSSGSYNEQFF
d_call: .; j_call: TRBJ2-5; clone_size: .; v_call: TRBV4-3; cdr3_nt: TGCGCCAGCAGCCAAGTCTTAGGGGGGGGGCAAGAGACCCAGTACTTC; cdr3_aa: CASSQVLGGGQETQYF
d_call: TRBD1; j_call: TRBJ1-1; clone_size: .; v_call: TRBV5-1; cdr3_nt: TGCGCCAGCAGCCCCGGAATACTATTAGGGGGCGGCACTGAAGCTTTCTTT; cdr3_aa: CASSPGILLGGGTEAFF
d_call: .; j_call: TRBJ2-6; clone_size: .; v_call: TRBV5-8; cdr3_nt: TGTGCCAGCAGCTTGTTGTTACCACTGGCTGGGGCCAACGTCCTGACTTTC; cdr3_aa: CASSLLLPLAGANVLTF
d_call: TRBD2; j_call: TRBJ2-2; clone_size: .; v_call: TRBV5-5; cdr3_nt: TGTGCCAGCAGCCACCGACTAGCTGTCGGGGAGCTGTTTTTT; cdr3_aa: CASSHRLAVGELFF
d_call: .; j_call: TRBJ1-2; clone_size: .; v_call: TRBV7-8; cdr3_nt: TGTGCCAGCAGCTTATTGGACGGGGGCTCCTATGGCTACACCTTC; cdr3_aa: CASSLLDGGSYGYTF
d_call: .; j_call: TRBJ1-3; clone_size: .; v_call: TRBV6-4; cdr3_nt: TGTGCCAGCAGTGAAGGGGGTCGAAACACCATATATTTT; cdr3_aa: CASSEGGRNTIYF
d_call: .; j_call: TRBJ2-7; clone_size: .; v_call: TRBV2; cdr3_nt: TGTGCCAGCAGTGAATGGCCGGCAGACCCTACCTACGAGCAGTACTTC; cdr3_aa: CASSEWPADPTYEQYF
d_call: TRBD1; j_call: TRBJ1-2; clone_size: .; v_call: TRBV29-1; cdr3_nt: TGCAGCGTCGGGGACAGGGCCTATGGCTACACCTTC; cdr3_aa: CSVGDRAYGYTF
d_call: TRBD1; j_call: TRBJ2-7; clone_size: .; v_call: TRBV28; cdr3_nt: TGTGCCAGCAGGCCGGGGACAGTTCCCTACGAGCAGTACTTC; cdr3_aa: CASRPGTVPYEQYF
d_call: .; j_call: TRBJ2-7; clone_size: .; v_call: TRBV6-1; cdr3_nt: TGTGCCAGCAGTGAAAGGGAGACCCCCTACGAGCAGTACTTC; cdr3_aa: CASSERETPYEQYF
d_call: TRBD2; j_call: TRBJ2-3; clone_size: .; v_call: TRBV9; cdr3_nt: TGTGCCAGCAGCGAGCGGGAGGGAAGCACAGATACGCAGTATTTT; cdr3_aa: CASSEREGSTDTQYF
d_call: .; j_call: TRBJ2-1; clone_size: .; v_call: TRBV7-2; cdr3_nt: TGTGCCAGCAGCTTAAATAGGGGTTACAATGAGCAGTTCTTC; cdr3_aa: CASSLNRGYNEQFF
d_call: .; j_call: TRBJ2-1; clone_size: .; v_call: TRBV27; cdr3_nt: TGTGCCAGCAGTCCTCCTAACGTGGGGGTCCGGAACTACAATGAGCAGTTCTTC; cdr3_aa: CASSPPNVGVRNYNEQFF
d_call: TRBD2; j_call: TRBJ2-1; clone_size: .; v_call: TRBV5-1; cdr3_nt: TGCGCCAGCAGCTTGCCGGGAGCGGGGAATGAGCAGTTCTTC; cdr3_aa: CASSLPGAGNEQFF
d_call: TRBD1; j_call: TRBJ2-2; clone_size: .; v_call: TRBV5-1; cdr3_nt: TGCGCCAGCAGCTGGGGGACAGGGAGGACCGGGGAGCTGTTTTTT; cdr3_aa: CASSWGTGRTGELFF
d_call: .; j_call: TRBJ2-3; clone_size: .; v_call: TRBV27; cdr3_nt: TGTGCCAGCAATTCAGGCGGCACAGATACGCAGTATTTT; cdr3_aa: CASNSGGTDTQYF
d_call: .; j_call: TRBJ2-7; clone_size: .; v_call: TRBV27; cdr3_nt: TGTGCCAGCAGTTTTGGGAGTATTGACTCCTACGAGCAGTACTTC; cdr3_aa: CASSFGSIDSYEQYF
d_call: .; j_call: TRBJ2-2; clone_size: .; v_call: TRBV7-2; cdr3_nt: TGTGCCAGCAGCCCACACGTAGTAACAGCGAACACCGGGGAGCTGTTTTTT; cdr3_aa: CASSPHVVTANTGELFF
d_call: .; j_call: TRBJ1-1; clone_size: .; v_call: TRBV5-1; cdr3_nt: TGCGCCAGCAGCTCCGCGGCAAGGGCGGGCACTGAAGCTTTCTTT; cdr3_aa: CASSSAARAGTEAFF